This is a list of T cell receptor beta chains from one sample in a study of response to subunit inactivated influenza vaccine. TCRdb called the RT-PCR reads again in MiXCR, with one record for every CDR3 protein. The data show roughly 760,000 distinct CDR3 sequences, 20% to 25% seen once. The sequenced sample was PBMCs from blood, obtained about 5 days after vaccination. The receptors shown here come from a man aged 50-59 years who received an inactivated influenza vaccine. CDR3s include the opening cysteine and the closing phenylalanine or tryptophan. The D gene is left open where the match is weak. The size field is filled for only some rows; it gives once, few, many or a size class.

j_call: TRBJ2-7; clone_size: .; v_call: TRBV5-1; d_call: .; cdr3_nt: TGCGCCAGCAGCTCCGGAATTTGGGATTCCTACGAGCAGTACTTC; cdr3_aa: CASSSGIWDSYEQYF
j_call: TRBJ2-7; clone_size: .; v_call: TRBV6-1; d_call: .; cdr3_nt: TGTGCCAGCAGTGTCTGGGGGCCAGGTTCCTACGAGCAGTACTTC; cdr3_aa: CASSVWGPGSYEQYF
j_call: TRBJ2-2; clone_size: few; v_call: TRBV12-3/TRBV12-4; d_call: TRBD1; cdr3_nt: TGTGCCAGCAGTGCGGACAGGGACGGCGGGGAGCTGTTTTTT; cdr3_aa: CASSADRDGGELFF
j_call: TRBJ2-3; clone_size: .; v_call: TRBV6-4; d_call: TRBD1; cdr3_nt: TGTGCCAGCAGTGACAGGGGGCTAACAGATACGCAGTATTTT; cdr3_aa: CASSDRGLTDTQYF
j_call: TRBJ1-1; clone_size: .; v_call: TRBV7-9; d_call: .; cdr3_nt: TGTGCCAGCAGTTTGTACGGGGGGGATGAAGCTTTCTTT; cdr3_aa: CASSLYGGDEAFF
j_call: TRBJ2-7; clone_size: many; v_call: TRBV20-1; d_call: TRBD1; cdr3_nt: TGCAGTGCTGGACAGGGGGCTGTTAGCGAGCAGTACTTC; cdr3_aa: CSAGQGAVSEQYF
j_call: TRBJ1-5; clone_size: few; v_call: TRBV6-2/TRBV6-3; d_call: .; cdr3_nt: TGTGCCAGCAGTCGGGCCGGCAATCAGCCCCAGCATTTT; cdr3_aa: CASSRAGNQPQHF
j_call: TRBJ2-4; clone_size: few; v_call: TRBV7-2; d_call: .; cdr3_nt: TGTGCCAGCAGCTTAGTAGGGGGCGCGGGGACCATTCAGTACTTC; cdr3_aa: CASSLVGGAGTIQYF
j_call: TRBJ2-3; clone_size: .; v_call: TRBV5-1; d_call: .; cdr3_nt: TGCGCCAGCAGCTTGGTCACGGGTTACACAGATACGCAGTATTTT; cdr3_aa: CASSLVTGYTDTQYF
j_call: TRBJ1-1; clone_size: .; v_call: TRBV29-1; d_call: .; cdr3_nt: TGCAGCGTGAAACGAGACCGGGACACTGAAGCTTTCTTT; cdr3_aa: CSVKRDRDTEAFF
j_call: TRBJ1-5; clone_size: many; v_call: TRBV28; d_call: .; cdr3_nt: TGTGCCAGCAGTTTCGGAGAATCGTCCCAGCATTTT; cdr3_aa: CASSFGESSQHF
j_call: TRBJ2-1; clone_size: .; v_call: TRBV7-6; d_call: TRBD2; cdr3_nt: TGTGCCAGCAGAGTTGGGGGGACTAGCGGTTACAATGAGCAGTTCTTC; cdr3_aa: CASRVGGTSGYNEQFF
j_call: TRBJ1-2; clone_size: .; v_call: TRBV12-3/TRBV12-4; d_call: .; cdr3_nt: TGTGCCACCCGCAGGATCCTCTATGGCTACACCTTC; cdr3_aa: CATRRILYGYTF
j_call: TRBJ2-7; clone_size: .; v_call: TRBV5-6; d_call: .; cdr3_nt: TGTGCCAGCAGCTTGAGGGCAGGGACCCCCTACGAGCAGTACTTC; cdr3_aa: CASSLRAGTPYEQYF
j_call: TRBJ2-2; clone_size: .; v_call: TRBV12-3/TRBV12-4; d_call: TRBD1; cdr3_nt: TGTGCCAGCAATGGACAGGGATTAACCGGGGAGCTGTTTTTT; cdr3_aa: CASNGQGLTGELFF
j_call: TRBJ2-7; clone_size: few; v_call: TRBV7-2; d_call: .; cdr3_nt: TGTGCCAGCAGCTTAAAGGGATCCGCTTGGGAGCAGTACTTC; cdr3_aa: CASSLKGSAWEQYF
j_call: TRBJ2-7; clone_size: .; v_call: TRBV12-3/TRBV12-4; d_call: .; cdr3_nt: TGTGCCAGCAGTTTCGAACTGGGCCGGACCGAGCAGTACTTC; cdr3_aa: CASSFELGRTEQYF
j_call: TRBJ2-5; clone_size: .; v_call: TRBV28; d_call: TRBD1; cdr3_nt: TGTGCCAGCAGGGGGACAGGGGTCGCTGAGACCCAGTACTTC; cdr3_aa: CASRGTGVAETQYF
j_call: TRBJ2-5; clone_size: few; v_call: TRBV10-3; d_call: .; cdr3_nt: TGTGCCATCAGTGAGTCTCGGGTTAATCAAGAGACCCAGTACTTC; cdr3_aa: CAISESRVNQETQYF
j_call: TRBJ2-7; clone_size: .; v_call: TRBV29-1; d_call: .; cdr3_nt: TGCAGCGTTCGAGCCAAAGGGGAGCAGTACTTC; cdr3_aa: CSVRAKGEQYF